This T cell receptor beta chain was sequenced during a study of control samples from healthy donors and cancer patients. The protocol was immunoSEQ multiplex PCR, while the TCRdb copy is restricted to in-frame clones and leaves out a portion. This table holds 98,000 or so clones, roughly 90% found once. The germline V gene encodes CDR1 SGHAT and CDR2 FQNNGV. V gave up 1 base and J gave up 0 bases, with 16 bases separating them. There are 17 residues in the CDR3. Sequenced sample: blood. The clonotype was recovered from a woman aged 70-85 years in good health. This chain uses TRBV11-2 with TRBJ2-7; possible D gene TRBD2, 5 bases. The CDR3 here is CASSLGSYRGNSYEQYF. The CDR3 DNA is TGTGCCAGCAGCTTAGGTTCATATCGGGGAAACTCCTACGAGCAGTACTTC. The complete variable domain, with remaining parts taken from reference TRBV11-2 and TRBJ2-7, reads EAGVAQSPRYKIIEKRQSVAFWCNPISGHATLYWYQQILGQGPKLLIQFQNNGVVDDSQLPKDRFSAERLKGVDSTLKIQPAKLEDSAVYLCASSLGSYRGNSYEQYFGPGTRLTVT.